Shown below are 20 T cell receptor beta chains from a single sample sequenced in a study of CD8+ T cells in alopecia areata. Treatment indicated: oral pan-JAK inhibitor, 5-10 mg twice daily. Extraction and reverse transcription of RNA yielded cDNA as the sequencing template. The method was immunoSEQ multiplex PCR; TCRdb's version includes in-frame clones alone and lacks a portion of them. Of about 190,000 clones in the sample, roughly 60% were seen once. The input for sequencing was CD4+ T cells sorted from blood, taken at week 24, from a patient treated with tofacitinib. These receptor sequences come from a human donor with alopecia areata.

This clone appeared once. The chain links TRBV4-1 to TRBJ1-6, with D possibly TRBD1 on 5 matching bases. This CDR3 is built from 15 residues. Trimming took off 6 bases at V and 10 bases at J, with 19 bases between the two ends. The V gene's germline CDR1 is MGHRA and CDR2 YSYEKL. The CDR3 region has the DNA TGCGCCAGCAGGCTCGTGGGGGGGAATCGGTCACCCCTCCACTTT. Its protein product is CASRLVGGNRSPLHF.

The J gene is TRBJ1-5, the V gene TRBV7-2; D unresolved. Germline CDR1 reads SGHTA; CDR2 reads FQGNSA. The ends were cut back, 5 bases at V and 6 bases at J, with 11 bases in the middle. The CDR3 loop spans 13 amino acids. CDR3 nucleotide sequence: TGTGCCAGCAGCGGCCCGGACGGTCAGCCCCAGCATTTT. It encodes CASSGPDGQPQHF.

The gene calls are TRBV11-3 and TRBJ2-1, with D perhaps matching TRBD1 (5 bases). The CDR3 has 15 amino acids. Trimming took off 1 base at V and 0 bases at J, with 7 bases between the two ends. Germline loops: CDR1 SGHNT, CDR2 YENEEA. The CDR3 nucleotides read TGTGCCAGCAGCTTAGGAGACAGCTCCTACAATGAGCAGTTCTTC. Encoded protein: CASSLGDSSYNEQFF.

V usage is TRBV29-1 and J usage is TRBJ2-1; 11 nucleotides line up with TRBD2. Germline CDR1 reads SQVTM; CDR2 reads ANQGSEA. The CDR3 totals 17 residues. Losses at the gene ends were 6 bases for V and 2 bases for J; bases not matched to a gene: 12. The CDR3 nucleotides read TGCAGCGTGCTCACTAGCGGGGGCTCCGCTACCTACAATGAGCAGTTCTTC. It specifies CSVLTSGGSATYNEQFF.

The rearrangement joins TRBV30 to TRBJ2-3; 10 bases map to TRBD2. The CDR3 is made up of 17 amino acids. V lost 1 base to trimming and J lost 4 bases; unmatched junction nucleotides: 11. Germline V lookup: CDR1 GTSNPN, CDR2 SVGIG (reference sequence). The CDR3 is CAWSGIAGGVWADTQYF. Written as DNA, the CDR3 is TGTGCCTGGAGTGGAATAGCGGGGGGCGTCTGGGCAGATACGCAGTATTTT.

The chain carries TRBV15 and TRBJ2-1; 7 bases are a match to TRBD1. J lost 3 bases, V lost 4 bases, and 6 bases had no gene match. Germline lookup yields CDR1 LNHNV and CDR2 YYDKDF (reference sequence). The CDR3 is 15 residues long. The CDR3 is CATSKQQGIYNEQFF. Here the CDR3 DNA reads TGTGCCACCAGCAAACAACAGGGGATCTACAATGAGCAGTTCTTC.

This chain uses TRBV30 with TRBJ1-6; 7 bases map to TRBD1. The CDR3 consists of 13 residues. The V and J ends lost 5 bases and 3 bases, in that order; junction bases with no gene match: 1. Germline V CDR1 and CDR2: GTSNPN, SVGIG (reference sequence). CDR3 coding DNA: TGTGCCTGGGACAGGGACTATAATTCACCCCTCCACTTT. Protein: CAWDRDYNSPLHF.

V and J are TRBV30 and TRBJ1-2; D gene ambiguous. Per germline, CDR1 GTSNPN and CDR2 SVGIG (reference sequence). Trimming stripped 0 bases from V and 6 bases from J, with 14 bases between. The CDR3 totals 14 residues. The CDR3 is CAWSVHLQVDGYTF. As DNA, the CDR3 is TGTGCCTGGAGTGTACATCTCCAGGTAGATGGCTACACCTTC.

For this clone: Other DNA sequences of this sample code for an identical CDR3. The chain combines TRBV4-3 with TRBJ2-7, with D hard to call. The CDR3 is made up of 14 amino acids. Trimming cost V 3 bases and J 4 bases, with 13 bases left between them. Germline V lookup: CDR1 LGHNA, CDR2 YSLEER. The CDR3 sequence: CASSQEIGSYEQYF. The CDR3 DNA reads as TGCGCCAGCAGCCAGGAGATCGGAAGTTACGAGCAGTACTTC.

This chain connects TRBV27 to TRBJ1-1; possible D gene TRBD1, 5 bases. This CDR3 has 14 residues. Germline lookup yields CDR1 MNHEY and CDR2 SMNVEV (reference sequence). Trimming took 6 bases from V and 3 from J, leaving 14 bases between them. CDR3 loop: CASSLTGPYTEAFF. CDR3 in DNA: TGTGCCAGCAGCCTTACAGGACCGTACACTGAAGCTTTCTTT.

This clone has more than one count but fewer than ten. The rearrangement links TRBV4-3 to TRBJ1-2; D is undetermined. Trimming stripped 4 bases from V and 4 bases from J, with 19 bases between. The germline CDR1 and CDR2 sequences are LGHNA and YSLEER. This CDR3 comprises 16 residues. The CDR3 loop is CASSPEPSDDFYGYTF. CDR3 nucleotides: TGCGCCAGCAGCCCCGAGCCTTCCGACGACTTCTATGGCTACACCTTC.

The V and J genes are TRBV15 and TRBJ1-1, with D tentatively TRBD1 (5 bases). This CDR3 is 11 amino acids long. V was cut by 6 bases and J by 5 bases, with 7 bases left in between. CDR1 is LNHNV and CDR2 is YYDKDF in the germline V gene (reference sequence). As DNA, the CDR3 is TGTGCCACCAGTAAGGGGACTGAAGCTTTCTTT. The encoded protein is CATSKGTEAFF.

This chain uses TRBV5-6 with TRBJ1-1; D call uncertain. Germline lookup yields CDR1 SGHDT and CDR2 YYEEEE. V gave up 1 base and J gave up 3 bases, with 16 bases separating them. The CDR3 has 16 amino acids. Written as DNA, the CDR3 is TGTGCCAGCAGCTTGCCGGGAAGGGCCGTGGACACTGAAGCTTTCTTT. Encoded protein: CASSLPGRAVDTEAFF.

The chain uses TRBV5-1 and TRBJ2-5; 9 bases line up with TRBD2. V lost 4 bases and J lost 5; bases outside the gene matches: 9. CDR3 length equals 15 residues. Germline V gene lookup returns CDR1 SGHRS and CDR2 YFSETQ. The DNA of the CDR3 is TGCGCCAGCAGCCCAGGCGGGCTAGCGGGGGAGACCCAGTACTTC. Translated, it gives CASSPGGLAGETQYF.

This clone was counted between two and nine times. The CDR3 DNA sequence: TGCAGCGTTGAAGTCTCAAAAGGTGCCGTCTACGAGCAGTACTTC. Protein sequence: CSVEVSKGAVYEQYF. The chain uses TRBV29-1 and TRBJ2-7, with no clear D. Trimming took 1 base from V and 3 from J, leaving 16 bases between them. The length of the CDR3 is 15 residues. Germline assignment: CDR1 SQVTM and CDR2 ANQGSEA.

This clone was counted between two and nine times. This chain joins TRBV29-1 and TRBJ2-7; D is uncertain. Germline CDR1 reads SQVTM; CDR2 reads ANQGSEA. V lost 6 bases and J lost 0, with 9 bases in between. This CDR3 spans 12 amino acids. CDR3 in DNA: TGCAGCGTCGAGGCGAGCTCCTACGAGCAGTACTTC. It codes for CSVEASSYEQYF.

CDR3 region: CASITTGVNYGYTF. The CDR3 nucleotides read TGTGCCAGCATCACTACAGGGGTCAACTATGGCTACACCTTC. The chain uses TRBV6-6 and TRBJ1-2; 7 bases are shared with TRBD1. Trimming at V came to 7 bases and at J to 2 bases, leaving 7 bases not matched to a gene. The CDR3 runs 14 residues. Per the germline V gene, CDR1 is MNHNY and CDR2 is SVGAGI (reference sequence).

The rearrangement links TRBV18 to TRBJ2-1; maybe TRBD2 (6 bases). Trimming stripped 0 bases from V and 4 bases from J, with 16 bases between. This CDR3 contains 17 residues. Germline CDR1 KGHSH, CDR2 LQKENI. This chain's CDR3 is CASSPPQLSGLYNEQFF. CDR3 DNA: TGTGCCAGCTCACCACCCCAGCTGAGCGGGCTATACAATGAGCAGTTCTTC.

The chain links TRBV29-1 to TRBJ2-3; TRBD2 matches 10 bases. Trimming removed 4 bases from V and 2 bases from J; junction bases left unmatched: 9. Germline CDR1 is SQVTM and CDR2 is ANQGSEA. The CDR3 spans 16 residues. This chain's CDR3 is CSVGASGGFSTDTQYF. DNA of the CDR3: TGCAGCGTTGGGGCTAGCGGGGGTTTCTCCACAGATACGCAGTATTTT.

The rearrangement uses TRBV5-1 and TRBJ2-7; the match to TRBD1 covers 8 bases. Per germline, CDR1 SGHRS and CDR2 YFSETQ. This CDR3 has 16 residues. V trimming: 4 bases; J trimming: 7 bases; junction bases outside the gene matches: 16. CDR3 protein: CASSMMRQGTKEEQYF. The CDR3 DNA follows: TGCGCCAGCAGCATGATGCGACAGGGGACGAAGGAGGAGCAGTACTTC.